The source of this T cell receptor (beta chain) is a study of cytomegalovirus exposure and HLA in healthy donors. Broader study findings: A missense variant in DCLRE1C was later tied to TCR beta V- and J-gene trimming.

The PCR was carried out with 60 Vbeta primers and 13 Jbeta primers. Clones were read by immunoSEQ multiplex PCR, and TCRdb kept only the in-frame ones, dropping some. The sample contains more than 110,000 clones, over 75% of which appear only once. This clone was observed a handful of times. The antigen is undetermined. The source is a female donor in good health and CMV-seronegative. Sample: PBMCs.

CDR3 DNA: TGTGCCAGCAGCGACCCGGGACAGGCGTACCTCTATGGCTACACCTTC. Its protein is CASSDPGQAYLYGYTF. V and J are TRBV2 and TRBJ1-2; 8 bases fit TRBD1. Germline CDR1 and CDR2: SNHLY and FYNNEI. Germline trimming cut 6 bases from V and 4 bases from J; bases unmatched to any gene: 13. The CDR3 runs 16 residues. Using reference TRBV2 and TRBJ1-2 for the parts outside the CDR3, the full variable domain is EPEVTQTPSHQVTQMGQEVILRCVPISNHLYFYWYRQILGQKVEFLVSFYNNEISEKSEIFDDQFSVERPDGSNFTLKIRSTKLEDSAMYFCASSDPGQAYLYGYTFGSGTRLTVV.